The source of this TCR beta chain is a study of shared clonotypes between healthy human individuals. Selected positively for CCR7 and CD45RO-negative, naive CD8 cells excluded terminally differentiated effector memory CD45RA+ cells. Sequencing used immunoSEQ multiplex PCR; TCRdb keeps in-frame clones, though not all of them. Here the sample spans about 1,800,000 clones, less than 95% being singletons. This TCR was recovered from a man aged 18-30 years in good health. The sample consisted of naive CD8+ T cells sorted from blood.

The CDR3 loop is CASSWERGASYEQYF. The CDR3, as DNA: TGTGCCAGCAGTTGGGAGCGGGGGGCCTCCTACGAGCAGTACTTC. The genes are TRBV27 and TRBJ2-7, with TRBD2 matching over 9 bases. This CDR3 has 15 residues. Germline values: CDR1 MNHEY, CDR2 SMNVEV (reference sequence). V dropped 4 bases and J dropped 0; count of bases not matched to a gene: 4.